Listed here are 25 T cell receptor beta chains from one sample, sequenced in a study of vaccination and CD4 T cells after COVID-19. These receptors have no known antigen. At the Johns Hopkins FTIC core, DNA taken from cultured CD4+ T cells was sequenced by way of the Oncomine TCR Beta short-read assay. MiXCR, run by TCRdb on the PCR reads, gives a single entry per CDR3 protein. The data contain about 3,600 distinct CDR3 sequences, about 40% of them singletons. Stated treatment: approximately nine-day PBMC culture with coronavirus spike peptide pools or control peptides (ViraFEST assay). Sequencing used CD4+ T cells from blood, cultured in vitro. These receptors were obtained from a human donor who had recovered from COVID-19.

This clonotype counts as large. CDR3 loop: CASSEVQQITLNTEAFF. In nucleotides, the CDR3 is TGTGCCAGCAGTGAAGTACAGCAGATAACTTTAAACACTGAAGCTTTCTTT. The rearrangement joins TRBV2 to TRBJ1-1; D unclear. Germline V lookup: CDR1 SNHLY, CDR2 FYNNEI. The CDR3 consists of 17 residues. V was trimmed by 1 base and J by 2 bases, leaving 17 bases between them.

The chain combines TRBV24-1 with TRBJ2-2; D unresolved. Germline V gene lookup returns CDR1 KGHDR and CDR2 SFDVKD. This CDR3 has 12 amino acids. Trimming shortened V by 8 bases and J by 4 bases, and 7 bases separated the two germline ends. The CDR3 bases are TGTGCCACCACTGGCGGCACCGGGGAGCTGTTTTTT. Translating it yields CATTGGTGELFF.

This clonotype appeared a few times. The chain joins TRBV6-1 to TRBJ2-3, with 11 nucleotides matching TRBD2. Trimming cost V 6 bases and J 5 bases; bases outside gene matches: 10. Per the germline V gene, CDR1 is MNHNS and CDR2 is SASEGT. The CDR3 runs 16 residues. The CDR3 DNA reads as TGTGCCAGCAGCCCTACACTAGCGGGAGTGGTAGATACGCAGTATTTT. Its translation: CASSPTLAGVVDTQYF.

The J gene is TRBJ1-6, the V gene TRBV2; 8 positions agree with TRBD1. The junction had 9 bases not matched to a gene; V was cut back by 7 bases and J by 13 bases. The CDR3 length is 13 residues. CDR1 and CDR2 (germline): SNHLY, FYNNEI. The CDR3 nucleotides are TGTGCCAGCAACAGACAGGGGACGCTTCCCCTCCACTTT. It codes for CASNRQGTLPLHF. The full variable domain, with the rest looked up from reference TRBV2 and TRBJ1-6, is EPEVTQTPSHQVTQMGQEVILRCVPISNHLYFYWYRQILGQKVEFLVSFYNNEISEKSEIFDDQFSVERPDGSNFTLKIRSTKLEDSAMYFCASNRQGTLPLHFGNGTRLTVT.

The CDR3 nucleotides read TGTGCCAGCAGCTACGAACAGGGGCAGTACTTC. Translation: CASSYEQGQYF. The rearrangement joins TRBV11-2 to TRBJ2-7; D might be TRBD1 (6 bases). The CDR3 runs 11 residues. Between the trimmed V and J ends, which lost 4 bases and 9 bases, there was a span of 10 bases. CDR1 is SGHAT and CDR2 is FQNNGV in the germline V gene.

V is TRBV12-3 or TRBV12-4 and J is TRBJ2-7; D unclear. The CDR3 covers 14 residues. V dropped 6 bases and J dropped 7 bases, with 19 bases sitting between them. For the CDR3, the DNA is TGTGCCAGCAGGCACTCGGGCCCCAATGGAGAGCAGTACTTC. Translated: CASRHSGPNGEQYF.

The chain employs TRBV4-2 and TRBJ1-5; D is ambiguous. CDR3 length: 18 amino acids. Looked up from germline, CDR1 is LGHNA and CDR2 is YNFKEQ. Trimming cost V 0 bases and J 3 bases, with 18 bases left between them. The DNA for the CDR3 is TGTGCCAGCAGCCAAGATGGGGTGGTGTACCAGGACAATCAGCCCCAGCATTTT. It is translated as CASSQDGVVYQDNQPQHF.

The chain couples TRBV6-1 to TRBJ2-2; 9 nucleotides line up with TRBD1. Per the germline V gene, CDR1 is MNHNS and CDR2 is SASEGT. This CDR3 has 14 amino acids. Germline trimming cut 6 bases from V and 5 bases from J; bases unmatched to any gene: 4. The CDR3 coding sequence is TGTGCCAGCAGCTGGGACAGGGCGACCGGGGAGCTGTTTTTT. This codes for CASSWDRATGELFF.

The chain carries TRBV19 and TRBJ1-1; unclear D gene. The germline gives CDR1 LNHDA, CDR2 SQIVND (reference sequence). Trimming stripped 2 bases from V and 10 bases from J, with 14 bases between. CDR3 length equals 13 residues. The CDR3 sequence: CASSIQRRVGAFF. The CDR3 nucleotides read TGTGCCAGTAGTATACAACGACGTGTGGGAGCTTTCTTT.

The chain uses TRBV7-9 and TRBJ2-3, with 10 positions matching TRBD1. The CDR3 runs 15 residues. The V and J ends lost 5 bases and 1 base, in that order; junction bases with no gene match: 3. Germline CDR1 is SEHNR and CDR2 is FQNEAQ (reference sequence). The CDR3 protein is CASSPGTGGTDTQYF. CDR3 nucleotides: TGTGCCAGCAGCCCCGGGACAGGGGGCACAGATACGCAGTATTTT.

This rearrangement joins TRBV18 to TRBJ1-1; D is unclear. Germline lookup yields CDR1 KGHSH and CDR2 LQKENI. V was pared by 4 bases and J by 1 base, with 10 bases between. The length of the CDR3 is 14 residues. The CDR3: CASSLSDGNTEAFF. CDR3 nucleotides: TGTGCCAGCTCACTCTCAGACGGGAACACTGAAGCTTTCTTT.

The chain recombines TRBV7-9 with TRBJ1-1, with 9 bases aligning to TRBD1. V shed 7 bases and J 3 bases; nucleotides not matched to a gene: 6. This CDR3 is 14 amino acids long. CDR1 is SEHNR and CDR2 is FQNEAQ in the germline V gene (reference sequence). The CDR3 spells CASNLGDRDTEAFF. CDR3 DNA: TGTGCCAGCAACCTGGGGGACAGGGACACTGAAGCTTTCTTT.

The V gene is TRBV5-1, the J gene TRBJ1-1; 12 bases are a match to TRBD1. There are 16 residues in the CDR3. In germline, CDR1 is SGHRS, CDR2 YFSETQ. V was clipped by 5 bases and J by 2 bases; unmatched bases: 7. The CDR3 region is CASRTGTGGFNTEAFF. The CDR3 DNA follows: TGCGCCAGCAGAACCGGGACAGGGGGCTTTAACACTGAAGCTTTCTTT.

This clonotype occurred a few times. This sequence joins TRBV7-8 and TRBJ2-7, with 9 bases aligning to TRBD1. Germline loops: CDR1 SGHVS, CDR2 FQNEAQ. There are 15 residues in the CDR3. J gave up 5 bases and V 3 bases, and 8 bases lay outside the gene matches. The CDR3: CASSFQQGARDEQYF. Written as DNA, the CDR3 is TGTGCCAGCAGCTTTCAACAGGGGGCGCGCGACGAGCAGTACTTC.

The V gene is TRBV4-2, the J gene TRBJ2-1; the match to TRBD2 covers 9 bases. V lost 4 bases, J lost 8 bases, and 9 bases stayed unmatched. Germline V gene lookup returns CDR1 LGHNA and CDR2 YNFKEQ. The length of the CDR3 is 15 residues. For the CDR3, the DNA is TGTGCCAGCAGCCGAGGGAGGGCTAGCGGGGATGAGCAGTTCTTC. Translated, it gives CASSRGRASGDEQFF.

This clonotype was seen a few times. The J gene is TRBJ1-6, the V gene TRBV20-1; 8 bases are shared with TRBD1. This CDR3 has 13 amino acids. CDR1 is DFQATT and CDR2 is SNEGSKA in the germline V gene (reference sequence). The V segment lost 2 bases and the J segment 10 bases; nucleotides outside the gene matches: 4. The chain's CDR3 is CSARPTGDSPLHF. The CDR3 DNA reads as TGCAGTGCTAGACCGACAGGGGACTCACCCCTCCACTTT.

The V gene is TRBV19, the J gene TRBJ2-2, with 9 positions matching TRBD1. Trimming cost V 4 bases and J 3 bases; bases outside gene matches: 3. The CDR3 runs 15 residues. Germline V gene lookup returns CDR1 LNHDA and CDR2 SQIVND (reference sequence). The chain's CDR3 is CASSRRDRDTGELFF. In nucleotides, the CDR3 is TGTGCCAGTAGTAGAAGGGACAGGGACACCGGGGAGCTGTTTTTT.

This clonotype has only a few counts. V is TRBV9 and J is TRBJ2-1; 7 positions match TRBD1. CDR3 length: 14 residues. Germline V gene lookup returns CDR1 SGDLS and CDR2 YYNGEE. V dropped 4 bases and J dropped 3; count of bases not matched to a gene: 4. The CDR3 protein is CASSPWDSYNEQFF. As DNA, the CDR3 is TGTGCCAGCAGCCCATGGGACAGCTACAATGAGCAGTTCTTC.

This clonotype was counted a single time. The chain carries TRBV30 and TRBJ2-3; 12 bases line up with TRBD2. J lost 6 bases, V lost 2 bases, and 9 bases had no gene match. The length of the CDR3 is 16 residues. The germline gives CDR1 GTSNPN, CDR2 SVGIG (reference sequence). In DNA, the CDR3 is TGTGCCTGGAGTCCAAGACTAGCGGGGGAGGTGGATACGCAGTATTTT. Residues: CAWSPRLAGEVDTQYF.

This clonotype has just one count. This rearrangement joins TRBV19 to TRBJ1-2; a weak D match, TRBD1 (5 bases). The V end was cut by 7 bases, the J end by 3 bases, with 15 bases between. Germline values: CDR1 LNHDA, CDR2 SQIVND (reference sequence). The CDR3 spans 14 residues. CDR3 loop: CASTNSGTDYGYTF. In nucleotides, the CDR3 is TGTGCCAGTACCAATTCCGGGACGGACTATGGCTACACCTTC. The full variable domain, rest sourced from reference TRBV19 and TRBJ1-2, is DGGITQSPKYLFRKEGQNVTLSCEQNLNHDAMYWYRQDPGQGLRLIYYSQIVNDFQKGDIAEGYSVSREKKESFPLTVTSAQKNPTAFYLCASTNSGTDYGYTFGSGTRLTVV.

This sequence joins TRBV6-5 and TRBJ2-4; 10 bases match TRBD1. CDR1 MNHEY and CDR2 SVGAGI come from the germline V gene. This CDR3 comprises 17 residues. The J segment lost 0 bases and the V segment lost 4 bases, leaving 6 bases of the junction unmatched. As DNA, the CDR3 is TGTGCCAGCAGTTTGACGACAGGGGGCTTAGCCAAAAACATTCAGTACTTC. Protein: CASSLTTGGLAKNIQYF.

This chain connects TRBV6-2 or TRBV6-3 to TRBJ2-5; 9 nucleotides line up with TRBD2. The CDR3 contains 16 residues. V dropped 6 bases and J dropped 2; count of bases not matched to a gene: 10. Germline CDR1 MNHEY, CDR2 SVGEGT. This CDR3 is CASSPGTSLTQETQYF. For the CDR3, the DNA is TGTGCCAGCAGCCCCGGGACTAGCTTAACGCAAGAGACCCAGTACTTC.

CDR3 residues: CASSHKRTGLNTEAFF. In DNA form, the CDR3 reads TGTGCCAGCAGTCACAAAAGGACGGGTCTGAACACTGAAGCTTTCTTT. The chain joins TRBV6-1 to TRBJ1-1; D call uncertain. The CDR3 contains 16 residues. The germline V gene encodes CDR1 MNHNS and CDR2 SASEGT. V was shortened by 5 bases and J by 0 bases, with 16 bases between the two germline ends.

The V call is TRBV7-2, the J call TRBJ1-1; D unresolved. Trimming removed 2 bases at V and 3 bases at J, with 13 bases between. Germline CDR1 SGHTA, CDR2 FQGNSA. CDR3 length: 15 residues. The CDR3 here is CASSLYGVRDTEAFF. The CDR3 DNA is TGTGCCAGCAGCTTATATGGGGTAAGGGACACTGAAGCTTTCTTT.

By sample fraction, this clonotype is medium-sized. The rearrangement links TRBV6-1 to TRBJ2-5; tentatively, D is TRBD1 (6 bases). Trimming shortened V by 6 bases and J by 1 base, and 15 bases separated the two germline ends. Germline CDR1 is MNHNS and CDR2 is SASEGT. There are 15 residues in the CDR3. In DNA, the CDR3 is TGTGCCAGCAGCCTCCTGCAAGGGGGCCAAGAGACCCAGTACTTC. Amino acids: CASSLLQGGQETQYF.